Below, 21 T cell receptor beta chains from the same sample are listed, as sequenced in a study of early T cells in non-severe SARS-CoV-2 infection. TCRdb re-called the 5' RACE reads through MiXCR, storing one row per CDR3 protein. The repertoire holds 95,000 to 100,000 distinct CDR3 sequences, roughly 11% seen once, with around 5% in the top ten. The sequenced sample consisted of whole blood. Receptor source: an adult who was a healthcare worker with PCR-confirmed SARS-CoV-2 infection or an uninfected control (not recorded which).

This chain links TRBV5-5 with TRBJ1-5; no reliable D call. The V gene's germline CDR1 is SGHKS and CDR2 YYEKEE (reference sequence). V lost 0 bases and J lost 7, with 11 bases in between. The CDR3 is 14 residues long. The CDR3 loop reads CASSLVEGGQPQHF. DNA of the CDR3: TGTGCCAGCAGCTTGGTGGAGGGCGGACAGCCCCAGCATTTT.

This clonotype was seen many times. This rearrangement joins TRBV5-1 to TRBJ1-1; D gene ambiguous. The CDR3 contains 14 residues. Looked up from germline, CDR1 is SGHRS and CDR2 is YFSETQ. V lost 3 bases to trimming and J lost 4 bases, with 13 bases between them. The CDR3 protein is CASSSPYQATEAFF. DNA of the CDR3: TGCGCCAGCAGCTCCCCTTATCAGGCCACTGAAGCTTTCTTT.

J is TRBJ2-2 and V is TRBV6-2 or TRBV6-3; TRBD2 aligns across 9 bases. Trimming removed 5 bases from V and 6 bases from J; junction bases left unmatched: 4. Germline-derived CDR1 and CDR2 are MNHEY and SVGEGT. This CDR3 is built from 14 residues. As DNA, the CDR3 is TGTGCCAGCAGTCCTAGCGGGGAGGCCGGGGAGCTGTTTTTT. Encoded protein: CASSPSGEAGELFF.

The J gene is TRBJ2-7, the V gene TRBV9; D is ambiguous. CDR3 length: 13 residues. Germline V gives CDR1 SGDLS, CDR2 YYNGEE. The V and J ends lost 4 bases and 0 bases respectively, with 8 bases between them. The CDR3 nucleotides are TGTGCCAGCAGCCCCTCCAGCTCCTACGAGCAGTACTTC. This encodes CASSPSSSYEQYF.

This clonotype has only a few counts. The chain uses TRBV5-1 and TRBJ2-7; D possibly corresponds to TRBD1 (6 bases). Germline V gene lookup returns CDR1 SGHRS and CDR2 YFSETQ. The V end was cut by 4 bases, the J end by 5 bases, with 10 bases between. The CDR3 consists of 12 residues. The CDR3 DNA is TGCGCCAGCAGCCTAACAGGGCACGAGCAGTACTTC. Its protein product is CASSLTGHEQYF.

This clonotype has more than one count but fewer than ten. V is TRBV5-1 and J is TRBJ2-7; D unresolved. The CDR3 runs to 13 residues. V lost 5 bases and J lost 5, with 14 bases in between. Germline loops: CDR1 SGHRS, CDR2 YFSETQ. The CDR3 DNA reads as TGCGCCAGCAGGCCGGCAGCCTCTGACGAGCAGTACTTC. Its translation: CASRPAASDEQYF. The whole variable domain, filled in from reference TRBV5-1 and TRBJ2-7, reads KAGVTQTPRYLIKTRGQQVTLSCSPISGHRSVSWYQQTPGQGLQFLFEYFSETQRNKGNFPGRFSGRQFSNSRSEMNVSTLELGDSALYLCASRPAASDEQYFGPGTRLTVT.

This clonotype has more than one count but fewer than ten. The CDR3 sequence is CASSYSTGLAGGNGELFF. CDR3 DNA: TGTGCCAGCAGTTACTCGACCGGACTAGCGGGAGGAAACGGGGAGCTGTTTTTT. The rearrangement joins TRBV6-2 or TRBV6-3 to TRBJ2-2; 14 bases map to TRBD2. Germline trimming cut 0 bases from V and 7 bases from J; bases unmatched to any gene: 7. There are 18 residues in the CDR3. Germline V lookup: CDR1 MNHEY, CDR2 SVGEGT.

The table lists this clonotype with many counts. The V and J genes are TRBV9 and TRBJ2-1, with D perhaps being TRBD1 or TRBD2 (5 bases each). The CDR3 sequence is 14 residues long. The V gene's germline CDR1 is SGDLS and CDR2 YYNGEE. Trimming removed 4 bases from V and 8 bases from J, with 16 bases in between. As DNA, the CDR3 is TGTGCCAGCAGCTCCCGGGACGCGCTCGATGAGCAGTTCTTC. Translated, it gives CASSSRDALDEQFF. Looking up the rest from reference TRBV9 and TRBJ2-1 gives the full variable domain: DSGVTQTPKHLITATGQRVTLRCSPRSGDLSVYWYQQSLDQGLQFLIQYYNGEERAKGNILERFSAQQFPDLHSELNLSSLELGDSALYFCASSSRDALDEQFFGPGTRLTVL.

In its sample, this clonotype was seen many times. J is TRBJ1-1 and V is TRBV29-1, with D possibly matching TRBD1 (5 bases). The germline V gene has CDR1 SQVTM and CDR2 ANQGSEA. V was pared by 3 bases and J by 3 bases, with 14 bases between. CDR3 length: 14 amino acids. DNA for the CDR3: TGCAGCGTTGAGAGGGGACGGACGGACACTGAAGCTTTCTTT. This translates into CSVERGRTDTEAFF.

This clonotype was picked up many times. The chain links TRBV9 to TRBJ2-2, with D unclear. V was shortened by 4 bases and J by 10 bases, with 8 bases between the two germline ends. Germline values: CDR1 SGDLS, CDR2 YYNGEE. This CDR3 has 11 residues. The CDR3 protein is CASSSAEELFF. The CDR3 DNA reads as TGTGCCAGCAGCTCGGCGGAGGAGCTGTTTTTT.

This clonotype was found a few times. The gene calls are TRBV2 and TRBJ1-2, with 8 bases aligning to TRBD1. With 8 bases clipped from V and 12 bases from J, the junction kept 11 bases outside the gene matches. Germline V gene sequence: CDR1 SNHLY, CDR2 FYNNEI. The CDR3 consists of 12 residues. The CDR3 nucleotides read TGTGCCAGCGGACAGGGCAGGAACTACGACACCTTC. Its protein is CASGQGRNYDTF.

The sample holds many counts of this clonotype. The chain recombines TRBV9 with TRBJ1-1; TRBD1 aligns across 8 bases. The CDR3 contains 13 residues. J lost 6 bases, V lost 0 bases, and 1 base had no gene match. The germline V gene has CDR1 SGDLS and CDR2 YYNGEE. In DNA, the CDR3 is TGTGCCAGCAGCGTAGGGGACAGGTCTGAAGCTTTCTTT. It is translated as CASSVGDRSEAFF.

In its sample, this clonotype was seen many times. The chain is built from TRBV5-4 and TRBJ2-3; 15 bases are shared with TRBD2. The junction had 15 bases not matched to a gene; V was cut back by 4 bases and J by 6 bases. The CDR3 runs 19 residues. Germline loops: CDR1 SGHNT, CDR2 YYREEE (reference sequence). Here the CDR3 reads CASSPGLAGGSTDLDTQYF. The CDR3 DNA reads TGTGCCAGCAGCCCCGGACTAGCGGGGGGGTCCACAGATCTGGATACGCAGTATTTT.

In its sample, this clonotype was seen a few times. The genes are TRBV24-1 and TRBJ2-4, with 9 bases aligning to TRBD1. The CDR3 has 15 residues. Trimming removed 3 bases from V and 10 bases from J; junction bases left unmatched: 9. Germline lookup yields CDR1 KGHDR and CDR2 SFDVKD. In nucleotides, the CDR3 is TGTGCCACCAGTGATCCTAGACAGGGGGAACTTATTCAGTACTTC. This codes for CATSDPRQGELIQYF.

This clonotype was counted many times. The chain carries TRBV23-1 and TRBJ2-2, with TRBD1 matching over 9 bases. TRBV23-1 is treated as an ORF (open reading frame) with a function not yet certain. The V and J ends lost 1 base and 2 bases, in that order; junction bases with no gene match: 8. The CDR3 covers 18 residues. The CDR3 sequence is CASSQCPRTGANTGELFF. For the CDR3, the DNA is TGCGCCAGCAGTCAATGCCCGAGGACAGGGGCTAACACCGGGGAGCTGTTTTTT.

This clonotype was picked up many times. The CDR3 protein is CSARDQGDTEAFF. The CDR3 coding sequence is TGCAGTGCTAGGGACCAAGGGGACACTGAAGCTTTCTTT. V and J are TRBV20-1 and TRBJ1-1; D perhaps matches TRBD1 (5 bases). Trimming took 3 bases from V and 3 from J, leaving 11 bases between them. This CDR3 spans 13 amino acids. CDR1 is DFQATT and CDR2 is SNEGSKA in the germline V gene (reference sequence).

This clonotype was detected ten times or more. The CDR3 loop reads CASSYGRAYGYTF. CDR3 coding DNA: TGTGCCAGCAGTTACGGCAGGGCCTATGGCTACACCTTC. The chain links TRBV6-2 or TRBV6-3 to TRBJ1-2; tentatively, D is TRBD1 (5 bases). Germline CDR1 reads MNHEY; CDR2 reads SVGEGT. Trimming removed 2 bases at V and 4 bases at J, with 8 bases between. This CDR3 spans 13 amino acids.

In this sample, this clonotype turned up a few times. This chain joins TRBV2 and TRBJ2-2, with no clear D. The CDR3 contains 15 residues. V dropped 2 bases and J dropped 2 bases, with 9 bases sitting between them. Germline V gene sequence: CDR1 SNHLY, CDR2 FYNNEI. CDR3: CASSEQQINTGELFF. In nucleotides, the CDR3 is TGTGCCAGCAGTGAACAGCAGATAAACACCGGGGAGCTGTTTTTT.

The CDR3 coding sequence is TGTGCCAGCAGCCTCAGGACGGAGGGCACTGAAGCTTTCTTT. Its protein product is CASSLRTEGTEAFF. The J gene is TRBJ1-1, the V gene TRBV25-1; no clear D gene. Germline CDR1 and CDR2: MGHDK and SYGVNS. V was pared by 6 bases and J by 4 bases, with 15 bases between. The CDR3 length is 14 residues. Full variable domain (missing parts from reference TRBV25-1 and TRBJ1-1): EADIYQTPRYLVIGTGKKITLECSQTMGHDKMYWYQQDPGMELHLIHYSYGVNSTEKGDLSSESTVSRIRTEHFPLTLESARPSHTSQYLCASSLRTEGTEAFFGQGTRLTVV.

This clonotype has just a few counts. The genes are TRBV4-1 and TRBJ1-5; D is undetermined. CDR3 length: 14 residues. V was shortened by 1 base and J by 3 bases, with 7 bases between the two germline ends. The V gene's germline CDR1 is MGHRA and CDR2 YSYEKL. The DNA of the CDR3 is TGCGCCAGCAGCCAAGGAAACAACAATCAGCCCCAGCATTTT. Encoded protein: CASSQGNNNQPQHF.

The sample holds many counts of this clonotype. This chain uses TRBV28 with TRBJ2-7; D possibly corresponds to TRBD1 (5 bases). This CDR3 spans 14 amino acids. CDR1 MDHEN and CDR2 SYDVKM come from the germline V gene. The V gene lost 2 bases and the J gene lost 3 bases, with 11 bases spanning the gap. CDR3 residues: CASSLQRQSYEQYF. CDR3 bases: TGTGCCAGCAGTTTACAAAGACAGAGCTACGAGCAGTACTTC. The full variable domain, its missing parts supplied by reference TRBV28 and TRBJ2-7, is DVKVTQSSRYLVKRTGEKVFLECVQDMDHENMFWYRQDPGLGLRLIYFSYDVKMKEKGDIPEGYSVSREKKERFSLILESASTNQTSMYLCASSLQRQSYEQYFGPGTRLTVT.